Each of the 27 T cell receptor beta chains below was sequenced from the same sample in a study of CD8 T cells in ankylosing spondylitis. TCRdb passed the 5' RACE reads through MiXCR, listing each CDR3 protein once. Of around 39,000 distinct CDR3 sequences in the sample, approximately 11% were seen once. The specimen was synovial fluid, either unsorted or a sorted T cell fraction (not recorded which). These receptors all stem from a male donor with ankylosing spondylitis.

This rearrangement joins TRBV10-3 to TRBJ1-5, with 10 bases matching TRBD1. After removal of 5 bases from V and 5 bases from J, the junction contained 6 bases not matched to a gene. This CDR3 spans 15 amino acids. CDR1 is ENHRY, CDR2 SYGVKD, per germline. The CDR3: CAISMGTGVDQPQHF. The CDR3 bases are TGTGCCATCAGTATGGGGACAGGGGTGGATCAGCCCCAGCATTTT.

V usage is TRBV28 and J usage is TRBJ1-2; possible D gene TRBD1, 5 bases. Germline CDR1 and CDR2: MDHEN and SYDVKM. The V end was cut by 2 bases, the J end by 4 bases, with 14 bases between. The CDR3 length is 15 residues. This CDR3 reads CASSLRRREGYGYTF. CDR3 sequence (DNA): TGTGCCAGCAGTTTACGTCGCAGGGAGGGCTATGGCTACACCTTC.

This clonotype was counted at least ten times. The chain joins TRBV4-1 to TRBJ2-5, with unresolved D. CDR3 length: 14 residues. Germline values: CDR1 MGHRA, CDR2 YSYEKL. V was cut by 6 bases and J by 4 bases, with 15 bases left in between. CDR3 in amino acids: CASRPDTTTETQYF. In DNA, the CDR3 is TGCGCCAGCAGACCTGACACCACCACAGAGACCCAGTACTTC.

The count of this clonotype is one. The CDR3 sequence is CASSSAGPLDEQYF. CDR3 DNA sequence: TGTGCCAGCAGTTCGGCAGGGCCACTAGACGAGCAGTACTTC. The chain is built from TRBV6-2 or TRBV6-3 and TRBJ2-7; D may correspond to TRBD1 or TRBD2 (5 bases each). In germline, CDR1 is MNHEY, CDR2 SVGEGT. V lost 4 bases to trimming and J lost 5 bases, with 15 bases between them. The CDR3 totals 14 residues.

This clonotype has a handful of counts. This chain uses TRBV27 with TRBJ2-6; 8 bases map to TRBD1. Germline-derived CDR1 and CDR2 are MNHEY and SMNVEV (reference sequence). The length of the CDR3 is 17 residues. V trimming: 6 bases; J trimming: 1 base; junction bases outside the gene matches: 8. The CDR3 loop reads CASSTGTGVSGANVLTF. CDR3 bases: TGTGCCAGCAGCACCGGGACAGGCGTGTCTGGGGCCAACGTCCTGACTTTC. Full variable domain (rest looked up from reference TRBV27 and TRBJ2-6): EAQVTQNPRYLITVTGKKLTVTCSQNMNHEYMSWYRQDPGLGLRQIYYSMNVEVTDKGDVPEGYKVSRKEKRNFPLILESPSPNQTSLYFCASSTGTGVSGANVLTFGAGSRLTVL.

The CDR3, as DNA: TGCGCCAGCAGCTTGGACGGGGCAGCCTCTGGAAACACCATATATTTT. It is translated as CASSLDGAASGNTIYF. The gene calls are TRBV5-1 and TRBJ1-3, with D possibly being TRBD1 (5 bases). The V gene's germline CDR1 is SGHRS and CDR2 YFSETQ. Between the trimmed V and J ends, which lost 0 bases and 0 bases, there was a span of 10 bases. The CDR3 is made up of 16 amino acids.

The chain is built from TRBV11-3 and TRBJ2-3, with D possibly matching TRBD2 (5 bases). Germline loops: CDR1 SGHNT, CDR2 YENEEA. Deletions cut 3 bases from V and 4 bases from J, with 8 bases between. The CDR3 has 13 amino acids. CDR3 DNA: TGTGCCAGCAGCTTTCAGGAGGCAGATACGCAGTATTTT. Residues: CASSFQEADTQYF.

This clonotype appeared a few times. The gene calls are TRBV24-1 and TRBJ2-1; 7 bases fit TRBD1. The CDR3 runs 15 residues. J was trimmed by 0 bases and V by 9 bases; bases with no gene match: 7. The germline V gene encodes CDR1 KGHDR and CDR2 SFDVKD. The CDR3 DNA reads TGTGCCACCTGGACAGGTGGGAGCTCCTACAATGAGCAGTTCTTC. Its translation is CATWTGGSSYNEQFF.

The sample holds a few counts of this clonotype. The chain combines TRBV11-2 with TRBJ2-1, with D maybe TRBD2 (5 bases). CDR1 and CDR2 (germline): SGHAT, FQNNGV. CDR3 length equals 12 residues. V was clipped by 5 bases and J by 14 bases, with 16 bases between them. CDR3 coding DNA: TGTGCCAGCAGCCCGCCTAGCCTGCCTGAGTTCTTC. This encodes CASSPPSLPEFF.

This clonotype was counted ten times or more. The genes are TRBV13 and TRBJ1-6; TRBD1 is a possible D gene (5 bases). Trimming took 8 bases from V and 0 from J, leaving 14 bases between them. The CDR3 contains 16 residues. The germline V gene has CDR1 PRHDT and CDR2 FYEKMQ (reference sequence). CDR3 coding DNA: TGTGCCAGCGGCGAAGGGACGAGCTCCTATAATTCACCCCTCCACTTT. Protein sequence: CASGEGTSSYNSPLHF.

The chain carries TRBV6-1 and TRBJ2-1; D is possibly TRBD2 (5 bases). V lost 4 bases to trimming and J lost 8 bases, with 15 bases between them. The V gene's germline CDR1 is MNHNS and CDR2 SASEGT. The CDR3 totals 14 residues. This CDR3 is CASSAAAPEDEQFF. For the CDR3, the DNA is TGTGCCAGCAGTGCCGCCGCTCCGGAGGATGAGCAGTTCTTC.

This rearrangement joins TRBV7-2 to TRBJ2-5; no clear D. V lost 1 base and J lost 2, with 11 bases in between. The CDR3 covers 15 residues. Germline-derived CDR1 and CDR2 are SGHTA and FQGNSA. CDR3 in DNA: TGTGCCAGCAGCTTAGTTGTGAACTGGCAAGAGACCCAGTACTTC. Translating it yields CASSLVVNWQETQYF.

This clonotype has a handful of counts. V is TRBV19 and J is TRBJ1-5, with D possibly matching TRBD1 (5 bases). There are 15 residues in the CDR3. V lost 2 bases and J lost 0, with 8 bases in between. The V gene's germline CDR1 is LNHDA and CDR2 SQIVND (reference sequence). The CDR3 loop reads CASSIWGSSNQPQHF. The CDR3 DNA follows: TGTGCCAGTAGTATATGGGGCAGTAGCAATCAGCCCCAGCATTTT.

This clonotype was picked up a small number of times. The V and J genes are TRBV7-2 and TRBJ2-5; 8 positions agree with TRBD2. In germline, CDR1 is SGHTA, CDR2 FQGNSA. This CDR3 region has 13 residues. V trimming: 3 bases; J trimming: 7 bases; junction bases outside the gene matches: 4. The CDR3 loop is CASSFVTSATQYF. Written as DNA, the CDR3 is TGTGCCAGCAGCTTCGTGACTAGCGCGACCCAGTACTTC.

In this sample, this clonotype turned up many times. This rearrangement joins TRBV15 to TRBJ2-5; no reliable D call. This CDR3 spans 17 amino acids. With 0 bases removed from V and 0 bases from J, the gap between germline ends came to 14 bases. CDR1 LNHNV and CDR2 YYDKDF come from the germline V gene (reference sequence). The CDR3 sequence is CATSRDNGYPYQETQYF. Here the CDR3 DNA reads TGTGCCACCAGCAGAGATAATGGCTATCCGTACCAAGAGACCCAGTACTTC.

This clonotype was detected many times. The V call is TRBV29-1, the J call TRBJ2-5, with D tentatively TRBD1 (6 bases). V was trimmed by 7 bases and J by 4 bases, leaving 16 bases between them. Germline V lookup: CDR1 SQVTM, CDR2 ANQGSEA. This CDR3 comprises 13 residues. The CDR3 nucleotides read TGCAGCGCACGACAGGACCTCGGAGAGACCCAGTACTTC. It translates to CSARQDLGETQYF.

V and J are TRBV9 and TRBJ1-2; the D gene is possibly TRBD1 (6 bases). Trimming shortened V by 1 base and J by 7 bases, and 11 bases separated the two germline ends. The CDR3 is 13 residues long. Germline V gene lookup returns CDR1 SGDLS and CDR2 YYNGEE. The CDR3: CASSVLGGSGYTF. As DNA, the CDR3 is TGTGCCAGCAGCGTATTAGGGGGGAGTGGCTACACCTTC.

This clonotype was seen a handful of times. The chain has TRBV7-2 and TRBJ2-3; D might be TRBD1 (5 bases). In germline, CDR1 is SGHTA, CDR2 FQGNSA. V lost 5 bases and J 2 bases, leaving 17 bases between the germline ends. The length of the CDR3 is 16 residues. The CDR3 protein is CASSPDSAQDTDTQYF. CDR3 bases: TGTGCCAGCAGCCCCGACAGCGCCCAAGACACAGATACGCAGTATTTT.

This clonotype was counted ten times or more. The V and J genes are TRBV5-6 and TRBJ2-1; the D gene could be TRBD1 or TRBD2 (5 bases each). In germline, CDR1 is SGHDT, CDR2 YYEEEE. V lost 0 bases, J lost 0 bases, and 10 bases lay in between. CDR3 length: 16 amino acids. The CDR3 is CASSLVRGASYNEQFF. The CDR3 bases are TGTGCCAGCAGCTTGGTACGGGGCGCCTCCTACAATGAGCAGTTCTTC.

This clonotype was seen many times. CDR3 nucleotides: TGTGCCAGCAGCTTCCTAGGTCGGGGCAATGAGCAGTTCTTC. The encoded protein is CASSFLGRGNEQFF. The chain has TRBV13 and TRBJ2-1; D may be TRBD2 (5 bases). With 3 bases removed from V and 6 bases from J, the gap between germline ends came to 12 bases. Germline V gene data show CDR1 as PRHDT and CDR2 as FYEKMQ (reference sequence). CDR3 length equals 14 residues.

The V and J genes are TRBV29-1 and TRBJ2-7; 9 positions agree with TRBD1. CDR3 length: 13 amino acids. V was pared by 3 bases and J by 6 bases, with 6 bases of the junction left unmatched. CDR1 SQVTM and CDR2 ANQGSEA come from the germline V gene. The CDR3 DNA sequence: TGCAGCGTTGAGACAGGGGGTGGTGGCGAGCAGTACTTC. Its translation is CSVETGGGGEQYF.

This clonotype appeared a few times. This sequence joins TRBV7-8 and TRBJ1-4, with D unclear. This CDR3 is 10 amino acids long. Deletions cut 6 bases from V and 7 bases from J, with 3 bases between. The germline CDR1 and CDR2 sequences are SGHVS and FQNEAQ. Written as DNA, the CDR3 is TGTGCCAGCAGTTTTGAAAAACTGTTTTTT. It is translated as CASSFEKLFF.

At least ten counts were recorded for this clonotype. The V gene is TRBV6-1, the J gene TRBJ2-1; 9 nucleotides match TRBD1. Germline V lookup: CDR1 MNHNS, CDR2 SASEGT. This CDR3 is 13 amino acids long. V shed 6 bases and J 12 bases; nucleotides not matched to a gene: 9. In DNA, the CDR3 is TGTGCCAGCAGACCCGGGACAGGGATGAGGCAGTTCTTC. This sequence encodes CASRPGTGMRQFF.

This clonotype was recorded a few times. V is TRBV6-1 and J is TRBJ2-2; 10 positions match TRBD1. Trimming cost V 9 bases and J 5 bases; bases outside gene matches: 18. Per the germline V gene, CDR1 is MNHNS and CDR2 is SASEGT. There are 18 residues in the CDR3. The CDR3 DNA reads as TGTGCCAGTCATAAGCCTCAATTGACAGGGGGCCAGACCGGGGAGCTGTTTTTT. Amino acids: CASHKPQLTGGQTGELFF.

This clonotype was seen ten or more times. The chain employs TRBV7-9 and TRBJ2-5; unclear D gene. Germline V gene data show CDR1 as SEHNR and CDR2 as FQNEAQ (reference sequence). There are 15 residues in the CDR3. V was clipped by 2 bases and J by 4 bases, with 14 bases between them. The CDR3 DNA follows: TGTGCCAGCAGCTTACCGACTGGCAGCCCAGAGACCCAGTACTTC. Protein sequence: CASSLPTGSPETQYF.

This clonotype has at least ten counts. The CDR3 coding sequence is TGTGCCAGCACCCTAGGGAGAAACACCATATATTTT. It encodes CASTLGRNTIYF. The V gene is TRBV12-3 or TRBV12-4, the J gene TRBJ1-3, with unresolved D. Trimming took 7 bases from V and 5 from J, leaving 9 bases between them. The CDR3 consists of 12 residues.

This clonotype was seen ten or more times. CDR3 coding DNA: TGTGCCAGCAGCGTAGTAGTTAACACTGAAGCTTTCTTT. Amino acids: CASSVVVNTEAFF. This chain joins TRBV9 and TRBJ1-1; no clear D gene. There are 13 residues in the CDR3. V lost 0 bases, J lost 2 bases, and 5 bases lay in between. Germline CDR1 is SGDLS and CDR2 is YYNGEE.